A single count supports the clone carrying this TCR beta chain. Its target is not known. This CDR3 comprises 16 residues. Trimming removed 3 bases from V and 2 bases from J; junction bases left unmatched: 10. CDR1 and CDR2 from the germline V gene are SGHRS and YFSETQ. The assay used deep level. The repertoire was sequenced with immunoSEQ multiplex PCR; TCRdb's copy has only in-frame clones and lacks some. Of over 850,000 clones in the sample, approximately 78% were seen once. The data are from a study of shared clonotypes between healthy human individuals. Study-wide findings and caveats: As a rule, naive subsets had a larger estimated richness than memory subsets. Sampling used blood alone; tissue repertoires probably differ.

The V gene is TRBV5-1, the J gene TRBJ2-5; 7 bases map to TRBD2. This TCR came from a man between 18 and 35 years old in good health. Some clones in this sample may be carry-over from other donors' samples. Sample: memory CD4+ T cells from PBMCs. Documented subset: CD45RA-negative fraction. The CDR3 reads CASSSGASSGQETQYF. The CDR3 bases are TGCGCCAGCAGCTCCGGGGCGTCTAGCGGTCAAGAGACCCAGTACTTC.